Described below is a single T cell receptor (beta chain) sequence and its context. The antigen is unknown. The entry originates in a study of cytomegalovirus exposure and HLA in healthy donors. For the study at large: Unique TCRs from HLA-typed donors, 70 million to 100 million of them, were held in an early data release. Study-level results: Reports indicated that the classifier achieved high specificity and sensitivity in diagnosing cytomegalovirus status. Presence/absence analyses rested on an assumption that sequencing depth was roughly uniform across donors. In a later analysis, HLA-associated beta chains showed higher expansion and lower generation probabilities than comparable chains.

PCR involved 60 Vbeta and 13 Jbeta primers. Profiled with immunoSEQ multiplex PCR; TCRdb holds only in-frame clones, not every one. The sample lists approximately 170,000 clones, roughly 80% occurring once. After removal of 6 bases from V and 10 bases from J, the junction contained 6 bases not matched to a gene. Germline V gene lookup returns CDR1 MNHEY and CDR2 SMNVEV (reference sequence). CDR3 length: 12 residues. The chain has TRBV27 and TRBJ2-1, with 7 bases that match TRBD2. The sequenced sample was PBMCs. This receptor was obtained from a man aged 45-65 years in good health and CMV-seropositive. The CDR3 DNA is TGTGCCAGCAGCCCGGTGGGGGGGGAGCAGTTCTTC. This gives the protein CASSPVGGEQFF.